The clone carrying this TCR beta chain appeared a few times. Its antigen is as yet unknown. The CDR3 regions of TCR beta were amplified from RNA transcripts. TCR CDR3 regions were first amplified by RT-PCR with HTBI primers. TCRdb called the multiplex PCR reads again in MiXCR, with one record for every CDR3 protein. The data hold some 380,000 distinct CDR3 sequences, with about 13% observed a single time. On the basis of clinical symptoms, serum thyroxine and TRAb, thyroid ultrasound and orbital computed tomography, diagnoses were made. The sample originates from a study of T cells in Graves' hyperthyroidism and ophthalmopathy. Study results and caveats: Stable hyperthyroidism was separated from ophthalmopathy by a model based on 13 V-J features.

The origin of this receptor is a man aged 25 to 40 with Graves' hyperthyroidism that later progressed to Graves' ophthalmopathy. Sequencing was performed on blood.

CDR3 residues: CASSVEPQGNQPQHF. The CDR3 DNA sequence: TGTGCCAGCAGCGTAGAGCCTCAAGGGAATCAGCCCCAGCATTTT. The V gene is TRBV9, the J gene TRBJ1-5, with unresolved D. V lost 0 bases and J lost 4, with 11 bases in between. CDR3 length: 15 amino acids. Germline V lookup: CDR1 SGDLS, CDR2 YYNGEE.